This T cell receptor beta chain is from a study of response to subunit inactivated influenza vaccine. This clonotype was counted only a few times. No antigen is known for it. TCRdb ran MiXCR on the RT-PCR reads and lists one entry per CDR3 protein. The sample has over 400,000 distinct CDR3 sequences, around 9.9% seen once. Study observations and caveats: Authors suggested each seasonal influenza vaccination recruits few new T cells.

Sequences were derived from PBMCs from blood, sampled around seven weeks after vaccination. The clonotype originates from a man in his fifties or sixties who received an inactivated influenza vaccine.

CDR3 in amino acids: CASSLDSGPSTDTQYF. CDR3 bases: TGTGCCAGCAGCCTCGATAGCGGCCCTAGCACAGATACGCAGTATTTT. The chain has TRBV28 and TRBJ2-3, with D perhaps matching TRBD2 (6 bases). CDR3 length: 16 amino acids. V lost 6 bases to trimming and J lost 0 bases, with 16 bases between them. Germline CDR1 and CDR2: MDHEN and SYDVKM.